This T cell receptor (beta chain) was obtained from a study of cytomegalovirus exposure and HLA in healthy donors. Broader study findings: Apart from CMV serostatus, no immune exposure information was available. Most TCR beta V segments were productive about 87% or about 30% of the time in an earlier analysis.

60 Vbeta and 13 Jbeta primers were used in PCR. Produced via immunoSEQ multiplex PCR; TCRdb's table is partial and in-frame only. The repertoire includes roughly 140,000 clones, 60% to 80% of them detected once, and 1.5% to 2% sits in the top ten. Although they were nominally healthy when sampled, donors likely had unrecorded immune exposures. The CDR3 covers 15 residues. Germline V gene lookup returns CDR1 MNHNY and CDR2 SVGAGI (reference sequence). Losses at the gene ends were 5 bases for V and 3 bases for J; bases not matched to a gene: 7. To note about this clone: Its specificity is not known.

Sequenced input: PBMCs. The rearrangement uses TRBV6-6 and TRBJ2-7, with 10 bases matching TRBD1. This TCR was recovered from a woman under 40 in good health and CMV-seronegative. CDR3 DNA: TGTGCCAGCAGTAAGACAGGGGGCTTCGTCTACGAGCAGTACGTC. This translates into CASSKTGGFVYEQYV.